This T cell receptor (beta chain) comes out of a study of shared clonotypes between healthy human individuals. General study findings and limits: Sequencing depth was predicted to influence how clonotypes are shared among donors. There were few donors, and this limited the genetic and exposure-history diversity represented.

Germline CDR1 SGHRS, CDR2 YFSETQ. The CDR3 extends over 17 amino acids. The V and J ends lost 3 bases and 1 base respectively, with 18 bases between them. About this clone itself: Its matching antigen is unknown.

The repertoire was sequenced with immunoSEQ multiplex PCR; TCRdb's copy has only in-frame clones and lacks some. The sample contains about 530,000 clones, 60% to 80% of which appear only once. The rearrangement joins TRBV5-1 to TRBJ2-3; tentatively, D is TRBD1 (6 bases). The source is a middle-aged woman in good health. Some clones in this sample may be carry-over from other donors' samples. Material: PBMCs. This CDR3 reads CASSSTPHRDGTDTQYF. As DNA, the CDR3 is TGCGCCAGCAGCTCAACCCCACACAGGGACGGCACAGATACGCAGTATTTT.